This record looks at one T cell receptor (beta chain) sequence and its context. What this receptor recognizes is not known. The record has no base qualities; no much larger clone is one base away. The CDR3 runs 14 residues from the cysteine to the phenylalanine. Of the read, only the CDR3 DNA is kept; its 42 bases are in frame from base 1. In the germline V gene, CDR1 corresponds to KGHSH and CDR2 to LQKENI. V and J lose 3 bases and 0 bases, and a span of 6 bases separates them. Library preparation employed the immunoSEQ multiplex PCR assay. The clones in this table, taken by TCRdb from immuneACCESS, are in-frame only. Not every clone is retained; where verified, under half of the shortfall comes from an unresolved V gene, and the cause of the rest is unknown. The sample table lists 80,000 to 100,000 clones, approximately 86% of them with a count of one. In total, the top ten clones hold 11% to 15% of the sample.

This entry belongs to a study of control samples from healthy donors and cancer patients (dated by TCRdb to 2020 to 2022). The sequencing input was blood. The TCR comes from a man aged 25-45 years in good health. This receptor chain uses TRBV18 and TRBJ1-3, with the D gene not clear enough to name. The DNA is TGTGCCAGCTCACCCAAGAGCTCTGGAAACACCATATATTTT. The resulting protein is CASSPKSSGNTIYF. The variable domain in full, with residues beyond the CDR3 obtained from the reference TRBV18 and TRBJ1-3 genes, is NAGVMQNPRHLVRRRGQEARLRCSPMKGHSHVYWYRQLPEEGLKFMVYLQKENIIDESGMPKERFSAEFPKEGPSILRIQQVVRGDSAAYFCASSPKSSGNTIYFGEGSWLTVV.